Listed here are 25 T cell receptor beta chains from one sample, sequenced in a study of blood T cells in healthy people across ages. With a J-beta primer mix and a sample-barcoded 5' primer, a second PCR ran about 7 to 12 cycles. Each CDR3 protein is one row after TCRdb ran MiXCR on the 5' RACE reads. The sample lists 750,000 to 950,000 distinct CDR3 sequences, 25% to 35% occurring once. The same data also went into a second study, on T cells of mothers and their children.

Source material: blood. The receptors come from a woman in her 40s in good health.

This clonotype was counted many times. The CDR3 sequence is CASSLSGQGPYEQYF. Written as DNA, the CDR3 is TGTGCCAGCAGTTTGTCAGGACAGGGACCCTACGAGCAGTACTTC. The V call is TRBV27, the J call TRBJ2-7, with 8 bases identical to TRBD1. Germline CDR1 reads MNHEY; CDR2 reads SMNVEV (reference sequence). CDR3 length: 15 residues. After removal of 3 bases from V and 2 bases from J, the junction contained 6 bases not matched to a gene.

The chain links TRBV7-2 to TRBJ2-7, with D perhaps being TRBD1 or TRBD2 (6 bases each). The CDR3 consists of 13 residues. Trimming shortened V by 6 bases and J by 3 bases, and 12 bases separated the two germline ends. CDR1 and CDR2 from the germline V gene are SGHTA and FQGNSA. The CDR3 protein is CASSGGQIYEQYF. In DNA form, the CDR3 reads TGTGCCAGCAGTGGGGGGCAGATCTACGAGCAGTACTTC. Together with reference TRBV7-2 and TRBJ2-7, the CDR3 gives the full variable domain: GAGVSQSPSNKVTEKGKDVELRCDPISGHTALYWYRQSLGQGLEFLIYFQGNSAPDKSGLPSDRFSAERTGGSVSTLTIQRTQQEDSAVYLCASSGGQIYEQYFGPGTRLTVT.

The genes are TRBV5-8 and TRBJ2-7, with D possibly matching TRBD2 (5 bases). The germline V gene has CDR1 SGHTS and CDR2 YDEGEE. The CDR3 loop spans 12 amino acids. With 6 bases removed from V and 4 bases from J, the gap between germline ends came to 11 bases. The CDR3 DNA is TGTGCCAGCAATGAGGGTGTGTACGAGCAGTACTTC. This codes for CASNEGVYEQYF.

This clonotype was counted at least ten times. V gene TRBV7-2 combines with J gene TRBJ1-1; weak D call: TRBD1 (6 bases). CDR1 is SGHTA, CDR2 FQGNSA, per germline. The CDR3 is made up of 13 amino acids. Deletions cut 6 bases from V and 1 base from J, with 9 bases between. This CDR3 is CASRQGENTEAFF. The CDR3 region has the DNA TGTGCCAGCAGACAGGGAGAGAACACTGAAGCTTTCTTT.

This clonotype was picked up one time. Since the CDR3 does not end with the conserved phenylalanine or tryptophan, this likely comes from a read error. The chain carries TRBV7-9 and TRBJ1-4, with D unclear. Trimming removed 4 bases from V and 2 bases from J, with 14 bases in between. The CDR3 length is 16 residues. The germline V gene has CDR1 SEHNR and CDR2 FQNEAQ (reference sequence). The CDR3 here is CASSSILQRTNEKLFL. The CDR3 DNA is TGTGCCAGCAGCTCCATTTTACAGAGGACTAATGAAAAACTGTTTTTG.

CDR3 sequence: CASSLFGGNQPQHF. The CDR3 region has the DNA TGTGCCAGCAGTTTGTTCGGGGGTAATCAGCCCCAGCATTTT. The V call is TRBV27, the J call TRBJ1-5; possible D gene TRBD1, 5 bases. Trimming removed 3 bases from V and 4 bases from J, with 10 bases in between. Germline V CDR1 and CDR2: MNHEY, SMNVEV (reference sequence). The CDR3 runs to 14 residues.

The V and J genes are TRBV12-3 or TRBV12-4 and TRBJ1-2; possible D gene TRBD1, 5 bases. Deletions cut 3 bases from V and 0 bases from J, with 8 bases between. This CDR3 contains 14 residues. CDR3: CASSLGEANYGYTF. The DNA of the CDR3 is TGTGCCAGCAGTTTGGGGGAGGCTAACTATGGCTACACCTTC.

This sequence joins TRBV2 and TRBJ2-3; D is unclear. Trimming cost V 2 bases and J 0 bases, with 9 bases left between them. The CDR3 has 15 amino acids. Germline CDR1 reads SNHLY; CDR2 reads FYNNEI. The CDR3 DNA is TGTGCCAGCAGTGAACTAGTCCGGAGCACAGATACGCAGTATTTT. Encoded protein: CASSELVRSTDTQYF.

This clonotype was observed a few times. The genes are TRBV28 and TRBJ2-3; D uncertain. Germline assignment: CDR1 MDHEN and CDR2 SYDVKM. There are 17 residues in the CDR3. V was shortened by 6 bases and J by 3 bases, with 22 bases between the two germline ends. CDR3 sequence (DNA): TGTGCCAGCAGCCCAGCTCCCAGGATGTTGGGGACAGATACGCAGTATTTT. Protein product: CASSPAPRMLGTDTQYF.

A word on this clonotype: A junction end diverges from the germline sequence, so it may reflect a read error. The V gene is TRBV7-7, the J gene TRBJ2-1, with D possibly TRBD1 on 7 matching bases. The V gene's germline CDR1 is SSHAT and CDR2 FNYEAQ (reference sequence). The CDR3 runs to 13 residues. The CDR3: CASGPDRDNEQVF. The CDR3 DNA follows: TGTGCTAGCGGCCCTGACAGGGACAATGAGCAGGTCTTC.

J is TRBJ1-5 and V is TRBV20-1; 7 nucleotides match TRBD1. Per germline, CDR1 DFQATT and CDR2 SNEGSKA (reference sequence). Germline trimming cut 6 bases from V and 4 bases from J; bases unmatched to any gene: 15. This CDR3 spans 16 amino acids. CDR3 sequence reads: CSAVPTGTARNQPQHF. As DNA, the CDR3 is TGCAGTGCCGTACCCACCGGGACAGCGAGAAATCAGCCCCAGCATTTT.

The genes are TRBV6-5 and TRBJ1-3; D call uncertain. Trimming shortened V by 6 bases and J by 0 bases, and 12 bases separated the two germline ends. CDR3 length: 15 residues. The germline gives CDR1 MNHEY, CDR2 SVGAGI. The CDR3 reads CASRNSRFSGNTIYF. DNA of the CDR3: TGTGCCAGCAGAAACAGCCGTTTCTCTGGAAACACCATATATTTT.

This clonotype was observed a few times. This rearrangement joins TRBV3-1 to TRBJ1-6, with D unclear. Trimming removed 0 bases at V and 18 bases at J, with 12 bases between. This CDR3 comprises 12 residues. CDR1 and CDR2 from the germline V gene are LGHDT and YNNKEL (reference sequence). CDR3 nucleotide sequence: TGTGCCAGCAGCCAAGACGGTCCGACCCCCCACTTT. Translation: CASSQDGPTPHF.

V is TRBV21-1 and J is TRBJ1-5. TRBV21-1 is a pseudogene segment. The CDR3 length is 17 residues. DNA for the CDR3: TGTGCCAGCAGCAAAGCCTGCGACTGGGCTAGCAATCAGCCCCAGCATTTT. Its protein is CASSKACDWASNQPQHF.

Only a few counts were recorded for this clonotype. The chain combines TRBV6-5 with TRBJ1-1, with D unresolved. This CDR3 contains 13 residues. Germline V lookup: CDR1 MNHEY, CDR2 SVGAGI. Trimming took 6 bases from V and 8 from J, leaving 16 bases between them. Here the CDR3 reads CASRPRKGGEAFF. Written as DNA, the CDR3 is TGTGCCAGCAGGCCTAGGAAGGGAGGGGAAGCTTTCTTT.

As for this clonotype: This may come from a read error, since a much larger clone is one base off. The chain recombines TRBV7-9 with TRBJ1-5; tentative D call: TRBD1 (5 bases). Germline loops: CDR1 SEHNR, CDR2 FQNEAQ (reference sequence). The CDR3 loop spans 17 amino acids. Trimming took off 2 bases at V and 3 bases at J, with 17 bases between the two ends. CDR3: CASSLIGPGKNNQPQHF. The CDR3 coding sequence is TGTGCCAGCAGCTTAATTGGGCCAGGGAAGAACAATCAGCCCCAGCATTTT.

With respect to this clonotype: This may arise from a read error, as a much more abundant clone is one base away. DNA of the CDR3: TGCAGTGCTAGGACAGGATTTAAAAAACTGTTTTTT. Protein product: CSARTGFKKLFF. The chain combines TRBV20-1 with TRBJ1-4; weak D call: TRBD1 (6 bases). This CDR3 is built from 12 residues. Trimming took off 3 bases at V and 9 bases at J, with 11 bases between the two ends. Per germline, CDR1 DFQATT and CDR2 SNEGSKA (reference sequence).

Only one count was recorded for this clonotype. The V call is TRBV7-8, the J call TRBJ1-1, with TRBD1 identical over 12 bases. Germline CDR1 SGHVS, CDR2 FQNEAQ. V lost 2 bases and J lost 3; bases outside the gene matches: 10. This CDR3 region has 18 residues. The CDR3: CASSLPSRDRGLYTEAFF. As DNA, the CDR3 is TGTGCCAGCAGCTTACCTTCCCGGGACAGGGGGCTGTACACTGAAGCTTTCTTT.

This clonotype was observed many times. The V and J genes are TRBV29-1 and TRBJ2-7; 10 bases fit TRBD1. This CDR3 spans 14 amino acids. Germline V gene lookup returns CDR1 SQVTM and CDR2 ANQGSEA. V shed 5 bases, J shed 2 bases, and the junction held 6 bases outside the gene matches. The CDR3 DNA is TGCAGCGTTCAAACCGGACAGGGGGCCTACGAGCAGTACTTC. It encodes CSVQTGQGAYEQYF.

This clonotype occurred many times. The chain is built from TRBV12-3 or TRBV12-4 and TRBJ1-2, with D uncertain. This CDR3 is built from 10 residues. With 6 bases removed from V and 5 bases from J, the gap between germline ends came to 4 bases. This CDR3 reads CASRGYGYTF. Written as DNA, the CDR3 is TGTGCCAGCAGGGGTTATGGCTACACCTTC.

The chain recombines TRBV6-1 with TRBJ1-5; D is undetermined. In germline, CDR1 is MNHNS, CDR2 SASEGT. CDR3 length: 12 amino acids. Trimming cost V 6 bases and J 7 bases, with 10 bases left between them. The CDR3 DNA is TGTGCCAGCAGCGAGTCGTGGCAGCCCCAGCATTTT. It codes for CASSESWQPQHF.

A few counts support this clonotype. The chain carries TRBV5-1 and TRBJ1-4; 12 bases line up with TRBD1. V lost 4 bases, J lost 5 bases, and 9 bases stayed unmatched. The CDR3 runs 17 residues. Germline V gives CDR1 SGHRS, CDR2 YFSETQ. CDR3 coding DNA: TGCGCCAGCAGCGACAGGGACAGGGGGCGAGTCAATGAAAAACTGTTTTTT. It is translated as CASSDRDRGRVNEKLFF.

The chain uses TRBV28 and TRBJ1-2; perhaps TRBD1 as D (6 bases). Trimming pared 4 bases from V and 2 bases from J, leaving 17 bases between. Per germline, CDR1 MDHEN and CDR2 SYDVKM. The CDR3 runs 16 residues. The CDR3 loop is CASSSTRFTGNYGYTF. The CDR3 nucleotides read TGTGCCAGCAGTTCTACCCGTTTTACAGGGAACTATGGCTACACCTTC.

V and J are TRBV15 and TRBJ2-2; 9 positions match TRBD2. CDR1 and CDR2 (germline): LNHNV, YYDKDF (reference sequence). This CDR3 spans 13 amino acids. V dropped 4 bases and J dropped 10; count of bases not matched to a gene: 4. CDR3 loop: CATSTIAGEELFF. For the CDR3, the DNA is TGTGCCACCAGCACAATAGCGGGAGAGGAGCTGTTTTTT.

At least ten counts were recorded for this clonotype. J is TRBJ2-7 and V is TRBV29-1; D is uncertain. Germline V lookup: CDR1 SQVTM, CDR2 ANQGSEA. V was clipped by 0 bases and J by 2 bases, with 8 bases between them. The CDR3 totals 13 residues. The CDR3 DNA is TGCAGCGTTGAAGACACAAGTGCCTACGAGCAGTACTTC. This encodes CSVEDTSAYEQYF.